A single sample is the source of the 6 T cell receptor beta chains below, sequenced in a study of CD8 T cells in ankylosing spondylitis. Using its own MiXCR run on the 5' RACE reads, TCRdb lists one record per CDR3 protein. This sample yields under 170,000 distinct CDR3 sequences, of which about 42% are seen a single time; around 15% belongs to the top ten. Sequencing input: synovial fluid, either unsorted or a sorted T cell fraction (not recorded which). These receptors all come from a male donor with ankylosing spondylitis.

This clonotype was counted once. This rearrangement joins TRBV7-6 to TRBJ2-7, with a possible D match to TRBD2 (7 bases). CDR1 and CDR2 from the germline V gene are SGHVS and FNYEAQ. This CDR3 comprises 15 residues. V was shortened by 1 base and J by 0 bases, with 10 bases between the two germline ends. Here the CDR3 reads CASSLVGGGSYEQYF. DNA for the CDR3: TGTGCCAGCAGCTTAGTAGGGGGGGGCTCCTACGAGCAGTACTTC.

This clonotype was counted at least ten times. This rearrangement joins TRBV2 to TRBJ1-2, with D perhaps matching TRBD1 (5 bases). V was shortened by 7 bases and J by 2 bases, with 17 bases between the two germline ends. The V gene's germline CDR1 is SNHLY and CDR2 FYNNEI. CDR3 length: 15 amino acids. CDR3 sequence reads: CASNLPQGPNYGYTF. The CDR3 nucleotides read TGTGCCAGCAACTTGCCGCAGGGACCAAACTATGGCTACACCTTC.

This clonotype has a handful of counts. The J gene is TRBJ2-7, the V gene TRBV29-1, with TRBD1 identical over 8 bases. This CDR3 spans 15 amino acids. The germline CDR1 and CDR2 sequences are SQVTM and ANQGSEA. The junction had 5 bases not matched to a gene; V was cut back by 1 base and J by 0 bases. CDR3 loop: CSVEARDRYSYEQYF. CDR3 nucleotide sequence: TGCAGCGTTGAAGCCCGGGACAGGTACTCCTACGAGCAGTACTTC.

This sequence joins TRBV19 and TRBJ2-5; 7 positions match TRBD1. The V segment lost 9 bases and the J segment 5 bases; nucleotides outside the gene matches: 12. Germline V gene data show CDR1 as LNHDA and CDR2 as SQIVND (reference sequence). The CDR3 contains 14 residues. The CDR3: CASAARGQWETQYF. CDR3 coding DNA: TGTGCCAGCGCTGCGAGGGGGCAATGGGAGACCCAGTACTTC. Supplemented by reference TRBV19 and TRBJ2-5, the full variable domain reads DGGITQSPKYLFRKEGQNVTLSCEQNLNHDAMYWYRQDPGQGLRLIYYSQIVNDFQKGDIAEGYSVSREKKESFPLTVTSAQKNPTAFYLCASAARGQWETQYFGPGTRLLVL.

The V and J genes are TRBV5-1 and TRBJ2-6, with TRBD2 matching 9 bases. Per germline, CDR1 SGHRS and CDR2 YFSETQ. The CDR3 sequence is 16 residues long. V dropped 3 bases and J dropped 2; count of bases not matched to a gene: 3. CDR3 sequence (DNA): TGCGCCAGCAGCTGGCGGGGGGGCGCTGGGGCCAACGTCCTGACTTTC. Translation gives CASSWRGGAGANVLTF.

At least ten counts were recorded for this clonotype. The chain recombines TRBV29-1 with TRBJ1-2; D call uncertain. The CDR3 has 13 residues. CDR1 is SQVTM, CDR2 ANQGSEA, per germline. The germline V and J ends were trimmed by 8 bases and 2 bases, with 15 bases remaining between them. The CDR3 nucleotides are TGCAGCTCGAATAATTTAGAAAACTATGGCTACACCTTC. As protein: CSSNNLENYGYTF. Together with reference TRBV29-1 and TRBJ1-2, the CDR3 gives the full variable domain: SAVISQKPSRDICQRGTSLTIQCQVDSQVTMMFWYRQQPGQSLTLIATANQGSEATYESGFVIDKFPISRPNLTFSTLTVSNMSPEDSSIYLCSSNNLENYGYTFGSGTRLTVV.